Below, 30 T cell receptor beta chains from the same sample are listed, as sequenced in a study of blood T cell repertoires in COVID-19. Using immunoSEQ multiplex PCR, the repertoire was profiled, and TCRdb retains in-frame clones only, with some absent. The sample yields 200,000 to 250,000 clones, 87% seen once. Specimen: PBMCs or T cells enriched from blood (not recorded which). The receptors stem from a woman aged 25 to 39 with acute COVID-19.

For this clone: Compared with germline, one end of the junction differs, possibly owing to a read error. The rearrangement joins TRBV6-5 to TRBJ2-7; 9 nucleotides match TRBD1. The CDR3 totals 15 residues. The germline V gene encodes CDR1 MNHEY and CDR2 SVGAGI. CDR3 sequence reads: CASSPAGTGRFRHWF. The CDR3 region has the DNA TGTGCCAGCAGTCCCGCCGGGACAGGGAGATTTAGGCACTGGTTC.

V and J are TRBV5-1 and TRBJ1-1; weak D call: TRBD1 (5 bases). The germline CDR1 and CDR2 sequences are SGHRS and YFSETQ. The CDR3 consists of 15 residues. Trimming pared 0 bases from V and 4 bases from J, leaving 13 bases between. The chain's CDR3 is CASSLEGGEGTEAFF. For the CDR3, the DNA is TGCGCCAGCAGCTTGGAGGGAGGGGAGGGCACTGAAGCTTTCTTT. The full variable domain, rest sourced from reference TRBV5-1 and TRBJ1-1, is KAGVTQTPRYLIKTRGQQVTLSCSPISGHRSVSWYQQTPGQGLQFLFEYFSETQRNKGNFPGRFSGRQFSNSRSEMNVSTLELGDSALYLCASSLEGGEGTEAFFGQGTRLTVV.

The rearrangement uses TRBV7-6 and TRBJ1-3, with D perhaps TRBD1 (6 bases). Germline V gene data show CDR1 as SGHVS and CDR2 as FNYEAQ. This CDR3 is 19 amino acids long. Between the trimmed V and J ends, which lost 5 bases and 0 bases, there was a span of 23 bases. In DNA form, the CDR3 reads TGTGCCAGCAGCCGATACTTAACAGGGATCGGGTTCTCTGGAAACACCATATATTTT. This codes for CASSRYLTGIGFSGNTIYF.

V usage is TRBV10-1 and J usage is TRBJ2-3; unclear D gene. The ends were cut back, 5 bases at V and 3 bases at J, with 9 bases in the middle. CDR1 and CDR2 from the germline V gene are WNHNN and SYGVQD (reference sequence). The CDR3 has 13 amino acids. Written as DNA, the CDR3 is TGCGCCAGCAGTCCAACATGGACAGATACGCAGTATTTT. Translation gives CASSPTWTDTQYF.

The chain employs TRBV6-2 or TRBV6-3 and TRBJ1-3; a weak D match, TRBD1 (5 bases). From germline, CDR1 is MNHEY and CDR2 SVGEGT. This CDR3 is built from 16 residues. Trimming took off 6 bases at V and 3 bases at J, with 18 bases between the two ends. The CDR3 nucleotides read TGTGCCAGCAGCAACGACAAGCCGGGGGATGGAAACACCATATATTTT. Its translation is CASSNDKPGDGNTIYF.

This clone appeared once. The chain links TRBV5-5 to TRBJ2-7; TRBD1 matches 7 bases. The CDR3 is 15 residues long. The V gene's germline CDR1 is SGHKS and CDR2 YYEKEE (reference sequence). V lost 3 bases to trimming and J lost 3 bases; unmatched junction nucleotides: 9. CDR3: CASSSAGTVNYEQYF. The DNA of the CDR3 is TGTGCCAGCAGCTCGGCTGGGACAGTTAACTACGAGCAGTACTTC.

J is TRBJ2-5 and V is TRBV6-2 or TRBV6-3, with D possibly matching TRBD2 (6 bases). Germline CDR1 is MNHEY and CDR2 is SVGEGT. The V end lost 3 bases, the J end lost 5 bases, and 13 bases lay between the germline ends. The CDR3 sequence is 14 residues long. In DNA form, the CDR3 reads TGTGCCAGCAGTTATTCGAAGGGGAGGGAGACCCAGTACTTC. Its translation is CASSYSKGRETQYF.

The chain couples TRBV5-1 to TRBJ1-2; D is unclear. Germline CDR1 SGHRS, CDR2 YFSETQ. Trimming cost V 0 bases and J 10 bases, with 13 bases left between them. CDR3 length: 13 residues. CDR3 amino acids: CASSLARNVPYTF. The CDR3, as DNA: TGCGCCAGCAGCTTGGCCAGGAACGTTCCCTACACCTTC.

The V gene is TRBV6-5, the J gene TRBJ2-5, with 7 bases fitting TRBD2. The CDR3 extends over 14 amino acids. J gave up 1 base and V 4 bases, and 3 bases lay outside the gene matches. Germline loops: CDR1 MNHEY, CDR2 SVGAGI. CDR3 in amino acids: CASSWRGIQETQYF. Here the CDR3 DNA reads TGTGCCAGCAGTTGGCGGGGGATCCAAGAGACCCAGTACTTC.

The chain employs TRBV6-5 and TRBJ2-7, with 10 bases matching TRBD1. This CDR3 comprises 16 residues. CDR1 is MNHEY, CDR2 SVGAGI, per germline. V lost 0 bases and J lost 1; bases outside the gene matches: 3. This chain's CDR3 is CASSYSGTGESYEQYF. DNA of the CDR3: TGTGCCAGCAGTTACTCGGGGACAGGGGAATCCTACGAGCAGTACTTC.

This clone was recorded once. The CDR3 loop reads CASSVGGAGDFNEKLFF. Written as DNA, the CDR3 is TGTGCCAGCAGTGTTGGAGGGGCAGGTGATTTTAATGAAAAACTGTTTTTT. V gene TRBV2 combines with J gene TRBJ1-4, with D possibly TRBD1 on 5 matching bases. The germline gives CDR1 SNHLY, CDR2 FYNNEI. V was shortened by 4 bases and J by 4 bases, with 19 bases between the two germline ends. This CDR3 contains 17 residues. The entire variable domain, with the rest obtained from reference TRBV2 and TRBJ1-4, is as follows: EPEVTQTPSHQVTQMGQEVILRCVPISNHLYFYWYRQILGQKVEFLVSFYNNEISEKSEIFDDQFSVERPDGSNFTLKIRSTKLEDSAMYFCASSVGGAGDFNEKLFFGSGTQLSVL.

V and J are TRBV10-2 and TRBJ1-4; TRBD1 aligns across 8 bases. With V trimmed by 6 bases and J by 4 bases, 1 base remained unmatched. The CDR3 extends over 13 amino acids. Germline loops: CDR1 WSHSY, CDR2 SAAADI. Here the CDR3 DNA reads TGCGCCAGCAGGGACAGGGTTAATGAAAAACTGTTTTTT. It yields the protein CASRDRVNEKLFF.

The CDR3, as DNA: TGTGCCAGCAGCCCGACAGGGCGGACTTCACCCCTCCACTTT. It encodes CASSPTGRTSPLHF. V is TRBV2 and J is TRBJ1-6; 7 nucleotides align to TRBD1. The CDR3 totals 14 residues. V trimming: 6 bases; J trimming: 9 bases; junction bases outside the gene matches: 8. Germline assignment: CDR1 SNHLY and CDR2 FYNNEI.

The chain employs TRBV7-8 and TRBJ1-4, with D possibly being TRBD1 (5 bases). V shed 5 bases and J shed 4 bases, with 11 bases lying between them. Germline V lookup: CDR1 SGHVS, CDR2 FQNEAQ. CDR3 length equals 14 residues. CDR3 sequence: CASSPGYINEKLFF. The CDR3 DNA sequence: TGTGCCAGCAGCCCAGGGTACATTAATGAAAAACTGTTTTTT.

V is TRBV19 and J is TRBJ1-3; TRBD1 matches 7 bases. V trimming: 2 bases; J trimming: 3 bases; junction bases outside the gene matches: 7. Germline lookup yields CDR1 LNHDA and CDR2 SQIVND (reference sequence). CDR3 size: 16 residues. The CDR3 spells CASSIRGTDFGNTIYF. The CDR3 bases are TGTGCCAGTAGTATACGGGGGACAGATTTTGGAAACACCATATATTTT.

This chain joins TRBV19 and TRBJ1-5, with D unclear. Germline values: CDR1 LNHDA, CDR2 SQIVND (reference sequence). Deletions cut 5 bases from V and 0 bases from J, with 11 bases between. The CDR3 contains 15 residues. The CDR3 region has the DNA TGTGCCAGTAGTTGGAGCGTCTATAGCAATCAGCCCCAGCATTTT. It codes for CASSWSVYSNQPQHF.

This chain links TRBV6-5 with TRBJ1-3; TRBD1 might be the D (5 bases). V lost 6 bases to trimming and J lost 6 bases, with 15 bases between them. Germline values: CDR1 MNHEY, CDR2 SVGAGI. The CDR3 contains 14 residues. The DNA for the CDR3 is TGTGCCAGCAGGGGTTGGGACTTTGAAAACACCATATATTTT. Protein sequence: CASRGWDFENTIYF.

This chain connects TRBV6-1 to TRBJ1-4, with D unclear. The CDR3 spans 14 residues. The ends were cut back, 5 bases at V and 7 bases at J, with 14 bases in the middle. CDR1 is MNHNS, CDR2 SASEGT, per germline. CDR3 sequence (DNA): TGTGCCAGCAGTTCCGGGGTAGGCGCTGAAAAACTGTTTTTT. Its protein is CASSSGVGAEKLFF.

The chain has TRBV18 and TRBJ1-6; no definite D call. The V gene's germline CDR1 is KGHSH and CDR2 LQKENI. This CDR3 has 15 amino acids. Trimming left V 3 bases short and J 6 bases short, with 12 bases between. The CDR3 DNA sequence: TGTGCCAGCTCACCTTCCGAGGGTGGTAATTCACCCCTCCACTTT. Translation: CASSPSEGGNSPLHF.

The CDR3 sequence is CASGRTGSSYEQYF. In nucleotides, the CDR3 is TGTGCTAGTGGGCGGACAGGGAGCTCCTACGAGCAGTACTTC. The rearrangement links TRBV12-5 to TRBJ2-7; 8 nucleotides match TRBD1. V shed 6 bases and J 0 bases; nucleotides not matched to a gene: 4. The V gene's germline CDR1 is LGHNT and CDR2 FRNRAP. The CDR3 is 14 residues long.

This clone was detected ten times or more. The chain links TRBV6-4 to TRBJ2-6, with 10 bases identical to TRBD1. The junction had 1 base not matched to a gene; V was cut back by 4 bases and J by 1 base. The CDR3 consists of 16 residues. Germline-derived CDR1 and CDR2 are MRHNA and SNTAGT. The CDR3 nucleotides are TGTGCCAGCAGTGGGGGACAGGGGTCTGGGGCCAACGTCCTGACTTTC. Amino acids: CASSGGQGSGANVLTF.

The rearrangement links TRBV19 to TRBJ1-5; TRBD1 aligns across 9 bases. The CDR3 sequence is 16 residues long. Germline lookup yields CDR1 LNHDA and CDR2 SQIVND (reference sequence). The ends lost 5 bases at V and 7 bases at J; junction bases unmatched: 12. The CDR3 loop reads CASSFPGQGIGQPQHF. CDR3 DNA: TGTGCCAGTAGTTTCCCGGGACAGGGAATAGGGCAGCCCCAGCATTTT.

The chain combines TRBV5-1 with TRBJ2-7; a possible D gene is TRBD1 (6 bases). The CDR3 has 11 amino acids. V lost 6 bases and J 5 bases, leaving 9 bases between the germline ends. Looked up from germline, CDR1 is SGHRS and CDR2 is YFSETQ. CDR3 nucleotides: TGCGCCAGCACATCAGGGGACGAGCAGTACTTC. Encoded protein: CASTSGDEQYF.

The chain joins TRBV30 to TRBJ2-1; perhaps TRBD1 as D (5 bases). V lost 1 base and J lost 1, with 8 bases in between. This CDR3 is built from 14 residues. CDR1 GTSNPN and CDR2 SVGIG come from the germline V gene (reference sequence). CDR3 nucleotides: TGTGCCTGGAGTGAACAGGTATCCTACAATGAGCAGTTCTTC. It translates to CAWSEQVSYNEQFF.

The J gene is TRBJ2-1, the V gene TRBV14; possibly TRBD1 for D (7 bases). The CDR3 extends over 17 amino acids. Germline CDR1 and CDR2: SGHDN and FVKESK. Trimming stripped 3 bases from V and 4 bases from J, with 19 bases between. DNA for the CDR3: TGTGCCAGCAGCCATATGGGGGACAGAGCGGGTTACAATGAGCAGTTCTTC. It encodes CASSHMGDRAGYNEQFF.

The CDR3 nucleotides are TGTGCCAGCAGCTTAGGACTAGCGGGACCCTCCTACGAGCAGTACTTC. This encodes CASSLGLAGPSYEQYF. The chain employs TRBV11-2 and TRBJ2-7; 11 nucleotides align to TRBD2. This CDR3 has 16 amino acids. The V segment lost 1 base and the J segment 0 bases; nucleotides outside the gene matches: 2. CDR1 is SGHAT, CDR2 FQNNGV, per germline. Combining the CDR3 with reference TRBV11-2 and TRBJ2-7 gives the whole variable domain EAGVAQSPRYKIIEKRQSVAFWCNPISGHATLYWYQQILGQGPKLLIQFQNNGVVDDSQLPKDRFSAERLKGVDSTLKIQPAKLEDSAVYLCASSLGLAGPSYEQYFGPGTRLTVT.

This chain's CDR3 is CAISESAILGDEQYF. For the CDR3, the DNA is TGTGCCATCAGTGAGTCAGCAATTTTAGGAGACGAGCAGTACTTC. V and J are TRBV10-3 and TRBJ2-7; unclear D gene. The CDR3 length is 15 residues. V gave up 0 bases and J gave up 5 bases, with 14 bases separating them. CDR1 is ENHRY, CDR2 SYGVKD, per germline.

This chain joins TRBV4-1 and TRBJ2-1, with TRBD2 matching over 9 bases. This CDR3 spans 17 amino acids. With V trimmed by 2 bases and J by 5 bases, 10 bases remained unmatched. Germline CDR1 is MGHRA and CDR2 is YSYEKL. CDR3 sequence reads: CASSQYHGSGGHNEQFF. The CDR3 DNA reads TGCGCCAGCAGCCAATATCATGGAAGCGGGGGGCACAATGAGCAGTTCTTC.

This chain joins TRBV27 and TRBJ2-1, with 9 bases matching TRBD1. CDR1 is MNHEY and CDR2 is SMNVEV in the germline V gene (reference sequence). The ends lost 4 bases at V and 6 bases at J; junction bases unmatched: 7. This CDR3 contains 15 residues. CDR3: CASSSPGTGINEQFF. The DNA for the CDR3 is TGTGCCAGCAGTTCCCCGGGGACAGGGATCAATGAGCAGTTCTTC.

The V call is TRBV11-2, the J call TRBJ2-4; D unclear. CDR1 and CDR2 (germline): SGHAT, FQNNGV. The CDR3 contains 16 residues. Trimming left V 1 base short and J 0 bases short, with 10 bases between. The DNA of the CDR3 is TGTGCCAGCAGCTTAGGGGCTGGAATAGCCAAAAACATTCAGTACTTC. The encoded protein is CASSLGAGIAKNIQYF.